The sequence of this T cell receptor beta chain was determined in a study of blood T cell repertoires in COVID-19. At the level of the study: Collection of acute and convalescent COVID-19 samples took place in the United States, Italy and Spain. Nucleic acid was either cDNA or gDNA, and it came from T cells, B-cell-depleted T cells, or PBMCs.

Per the original data handling: Reference gene primer amplification in the assay estimated nucleated cell counts. Some clones are missing from TCRdb's copy, which holds only in-frame ones; the method was immunoSEQ multiplex PCR. For V, J and clone size, that table is used; D and trimming come from the DNA. The table lists about 280,000 clones, over 75% of them singletons. The TCR originated in a human donor in a cohort sampled during active COVID-19. Sequencing used peripheral blood.

In DNA form, the CDR3 reads TGTGCCAGCACCGCCGGCGAGACTAGCGGGAGGAATGAGCAGTTCTTC. Its protein product is CASTAGETSGRNEQFF. The V call is TRBV7-6, the J call TRBJ2-1, with TRBD2 matching 13 bases. CDR1 is SGHVS and CDR2 is FNYEAQ in the germline V gene. V was pared by 7 bases and J by 7 bases, with 10 bases of the junction left unmatched. This CDR3 region has 16 residues.